The 31 T cell receptor beta chains below come from one sample, sequenced in a study of siplizumab effects on memory and regulatory T cells. The repertoire was sequenced with immunoSEQ multiplex PCR; TCRdb's copy has only in-frame clones and lacks some. The sample yields about 120,000 clones, approximately 94% seen once. The sample comprised non-Treg CD4+ T cells sorted from blood. The receptor source for this set is a human donor in good health.

The J gene is TRBJ2-3, the V gene TRBV6-6; D unclear. This CDR3 contains 15 residues. The V end lost 6 bases, the J end lost 6 bases, and 19 bases lay between the germline ends. CDR1 is MNHNY and CDR2 is SVGAGI in the germline V gene (reference sequence). DNA of the CDR3: TGTGCCAGCAGCCTATCCGGGTCAAACTGGGATACGCAGTATTTT. Its translation: CASSLSGSNWDTQYF.

This sequence joins TRBV7-2 and TRBJ1-2; no clear D gene. The V end lost 3 bases, the J end lost 5 bases, and 4 bases lay between the germline ends. The CDR3 is made up of 11 amino acids. Germline V gene sequence: CDR1 SGHTA, CDR2 FQGNSA. The CDR3 DNA sequence: TGTGCCAGCAGCTTCAAATATGGCTACACCTTC. As protein: CASSFKYGYTF. The full variable domain, with the rest looked up from reference TRBV7-2 and TRBJ1-2, is GAGVSQSPSNKVTEKGKDVELRCDPISGHTALYWYRQSLGQGLEFLIYFQGNSAPDKSGLPSDRFSAERTGGSVSTLTIQRTQQEDSAVYLCASSFKYGYTFGSGTRLTVV.

The chain has TRBV5-4 and TRBJ1-2; 7 bases are a match to TRBD1. CDR1 SGHNT and CDR2 YYREEE come from the germline V gene (reference sequence). The CDR3 consists of 14 residues. J lost 4 bases, V lost 1 base, and 4 bases had no gene match. CDR3 protein: CASSLTGDAYGYTF. CDR3 DNA sequence: TGTGCCAGCAGCTTGACAGGGGACGCCTATGGCTACACCTTC.

The chain couples TRBV6-4 to TRBJ2-2; D gene ambiguous. Trimming took off 7 bases at V and 3 bases at J, with 12 bases between the two ends. The CDR3 sequence is 14 residues long. CDR1 and CDR2 from the germline V gene are MRHNA and SNTAGT. CDR3 in amino acids: CASTLELDTGELFF. Written as DNA, the CDR3 is TGTGCCAGCACCCTAGAGTTGGACACCGGGGAGCTGTTTTTT.

This clone was detected once. The CDR3 coding sequence is TGTGCCACCAAATGGGGGGGGGAAGATACGCAGTATTTT. Translating it yields CATKWGGEDTQYF. The V and J genes are TRBV2 and TRBJ2-3, with TRBD2 matching 7 bases. Looked up from germline, CDR1 is SNHLY and CDR2 is FYNNEI. Unmatched junction bases numbered 9, after V lost 10 bases and J lost 5 bases. This CDR3 region has 13 residues.

This clone was picked up one time. V usage is TRBV5-1 and J usage is TRBJ1-4; TRBD1 matches at 9 bases. After removal of 4 bases from V and 6 bases from J, the junction contained 4 bases not matched to a gene. The germline V gene encodes CDR1 SGHRS and CDR2 YFSETQ. The CDR3 totals 14 residues. CDR3 nucleotide sequence: TGCGCCAGCAGCCGGACAGGGGTCGATGAAAAACTGTTTTTT. Its translation: CASSRTGVDEKLFF.

The rearrangement links TRBV2 to TRBJ2-2, with 10 bases identical to TRBD2. The ends lost 6 bases at V and 7 bases at J; junction bases unmatched: 5. The CDR3 length is 14 residues. Looked up from germline, CDR1 is SNHLY and CDR2 is FYNNEI. CDR3 sequence reads: CASRTSGSGGELFF. The DNA of the CDR3 is TGTGCCAGCAGGACTAGCGGGTCAGGCGGGGAGCTGTTTTTT.

The chain uses TRBV7-2 and TRBJ2-1; 11 bases line up with TRBD2. The CDR3 has 14 amino acids. Trimming removed 7 bases from V and 7 bases from J; junction bases left unmatched: 6. Germline lookup yields CDR1 SGHTA and CDR2 FQGNSA. CDR3 loop: CASTGTSGRNEQFF. The CDR3 nucleotides are TGTGCCAGCACCGGGACTAGCGGACGAAATGAGCAGTTCTTC.

This clone was seen a few times. V is TRBV7-8 and J is TRBJ1-6; 8 bases match TRBD1. Trimming at V came to 0 bases and at J to 3 bases, leaving 1 base not matched to a gene. Germline V gene data show CDR1 as SGHVS and CDR2 as FQNEAQ. CDR3 length: 16 amino acids. The CDR3 sequence: CASSLAGTGYNSPLHF. In nucleotides, the CDR3 is TGTGCCAGCAGCTTAGCCGGGACAGGCTATAATTCACCCCTCCACTTT.

The V gene is TRBV6-1, the J gene TRBJ2-5, with 10 bases lining up with TRBD1. The CDR3 runs 14 residues. J was trimmed by 5 bases and V by 4 bases; bases with no gene match: 4. Germline V gene data show CDR1 as MNHNS and CDR2 as SASEGT. Here the CDR3 reads CASSASTGGETQYF. CDR3 coding DNA: TGTGCCAGCAGTGCTTCGACAGGGGGCGAGACCCAGTACTTC.

The sample holds a few counts of this clone. The V call is TRBV7-2, the J call TRBJ1-5; possibly TRBD1 for D (5 bases). CDR3 length: 15 residues. Germline CDR1 and CDR2: SGHTA and FQGNSA. The germline V and J ends were trimmed by 1 base and 6 bases, with 13 bases remaining between them. CDR3 region: CASSLESGTGQPQHF. CDR3 coding DNA: TGTGCCAGCAGCTTAGAATCGGGGACGGGTCAGCCCCAGCATTTT.

The rearrangement uses TRBV6-5 and TRBJ2-7, with TRBD1 as a possible D gene (6 bases). The CDR3 runs 13 residues. Germline values: CDR1 MNHEY, CDR2 SVGAGI. V was pared by 4 bases and J by 4 bases, with 11 bases between. In DNA form, the CDR3 reads TGTGCCAGCAGTTCCCGGACAGCATACGAGCAGTACTTC. Amino acid sequence: CASSSRTAYEQYF.

The sample holds one count of this clone. The chain links TRBV7-9 to TRBJ2-7; D call uncertain. The V gene lost 5 bases and the J gene lost 3 bases, with 8 bases spanning the gap. The CDR3 totals 12 residues. CDR1 and CDR2 from the germline V gene are SEHNR and FQNEAQ (reference sequence). The DNA of the CDR3 is TGTGCCAGCAGCGCCTTGAGCTACGAGCAGTACTTC. It is translated as CASSALSYEQYF.

The rearrangement uses TRBV11-2 and TRBJ1-2; D gene uncertain. This CDR3 has 13 amino acids. The germline V and J ends were trimmed by 1 base and 2 bases, with 5 bases remaining between them. The germline V gene encodes CDR1 SGHAT and CDR2 FQNNGV. CDR3 amino acids: CASSLAGNYGYTF. The CDR3 DNA reads TGTGCCAGCAGCTTAGCCGGGAACTATGGCTACACCTTC. The variable domain in full, completed from reference TRBV11-2 and TRBJ1-2, reads EAGVAQSPRYKIIEKRQSVAFWCNPISGHATLYWYQQILGQGPKLLIQFQNNGVVDDSQLPKDRFSAERLKGVDSTLKIQPAKLEDSAVYLCASSLAGNYGYTFGSGTRLTVV.

The rearrangement links TRBV5-1 to TRBJ2-5; 16 positions agree with TRBD2. V trimming: 1 base; J trimming: 5 bases; junction bases outside the gene matches: 17. The germline V gene encodes CDR1 SGHRS and CDR2 YFSETQ. The CDR3 has 21 residues. The CDR3 DNA sequence: TGCGCCAGCAGCTTGTATCCCGCGGGACTAGCGGGAGGGCCCTCGGGGGAGACCCAGTACTTC. Its protein is CASSLYPAGLAGGPSGETQYF.

V and J are TRBV5-1 and TRBJ2-7; 7 bases agree with TRBD1. The J segment lost 2 bases and the V segment lost 2 bases, leaving 7 bases of the junction unmatched. The CDR3 totals 15 residues. Germline loops: CDR1 SGHRS, CDR2 YFSETQ. This CDR3 reads CASSFLTGTTYEQYF. DNA of the CDR3: TGCGCCAGCAGCTTTTTGACAGGGACGACCTACGAGCAGTACTTC.

This chain links TRBV10-3 with TRBJ2-3, with TRBD2 matching over 10 bases. The V gene's germline CDR1 is ENHRY and CDR2 SYGVKD. The CDR3 contains 16 residues. Trimming took 2 bases from V and 2 from J; bases not matched to a gene: 4. CDR3 amino acids: CAISEVAGGHTDTQYF. Written as DNA, the CDR3 is TGTGCCATCAGTGAGGTAGCGGGGGGCCACACAGATACGCAGTATTTT.

This sequence joins TRBV5-1 and TRBJ2-5, with D tentatively TRBD2 (6 bases). Deletions cut 5 bases from V and 1 base from J, with 18 bases between. The CDR3 spans 16 residues. Per germline, CDR1 SGHRS and CDR2 YFSETQ. The DNA for the CDR3 is TGCGCCAGCAGTTTGCCGTCGGGGGAGCTCCAAGAGACCCAGTACTTC. This encodes CASSLPSGELQETQYF.

The chain carries TRBV18 and TRBJ1-5; TRBD1 matches at 9 bases. Germline lookup yields CDR1 KGHSH and CDR2 LQKENI. The CDR3 contains 17 residues. V lost 0 bases and J lost 1; bases outside the gene matches: 4. The chain's CDR3 is CASSPPGGTGSNQPQHF. The CDR3, as DNA: TGTGCCAGCTCACCACCTGGAGGGACAGGGAGCAATCAGCCCCAGCATTTT.

The chain is built from TRBV7-3 and TRBJ2-7, with 9 bases aligning to TRBD1. This CDR3 spans 13 amino acids. Germline-derived CDR1 and CDR2 are SGHTA and FQGTGA. V lost 6 bases to trimming and J lost 6 bases; unmatched junction nucleotides: 6. CDR3 loop: CASSGQGSSEQYF. Written as DNA, the CDR3 is TGTGCCAGCAGTGGACAGGGGTCGAGCGAGCAGTACTTC.

V gene TRBV21-1 combines with J gene TRBJ1-4; the table gives TRBD1 as D, unverified against the DNA. TRBV21-1 counts as a pseudogene. The CDR3 is made up of 11 amino acids. This CDR3 reads CASCPGKKLFF. DNA for the CDR3: TGTGCCAGCTGCCCAGGGAAAAAACTGTTTTTT.

The gene calls are TRBV6-6 and TRBJ2-7; TRBD1 agrees at 12 bases. V shed 8 bases and J 1 base; nucleotides not matched to a gene: 9. This CDR3 contains 16 residues. From germline, CDR1 is MNHNY and CDR2 SVGAGI (reference sequence). The CDR3 DNA sequence: TGTGCCAGCGGGGACAGGGGGCTCGATCCTTCCTACGAGCAGTACTTC. Translating it yields CASGDRGLDPSYEQYF.

This chain uses TRBV5-5 with TRBJ1-1; a weak D match, TRBD1 (5 bases). V was cut by 2 bases and J by 0 bases, with 11 bases left in between. The V gene's germline CDR1 is SGHKS and CDR2 YYEKEE (reference sequence). This CDR3 contains 15 residues. The DNA for the CDR3 is TGTGCCAGCAGCTTAGGGGTGCGAATGAACACTGAAGCTTTCTTT. The encoded protein is CASSLGVRMNTEAFF. Full variable domain (remainder filled in from reference TRBV5-5 and TRBJ1-1): DAGVTQSPTHLIKTRGQQVTLRCSPISGHKSVSWYQQVLGQGPQFIFQYYEKEERGRGNFPDRFSARQFPNYSSELNVNALLLGDSALYLCASSLGVRMNTEAFFGQGTRLTVV.

V gene TRBV5-1 combines with J gene TRBJ1-5; D unclear. The V gene lost 1 base and the J gene lost 0 bases, with 8 bases spanning the gap. The CDR3 totals 15 residues. Germline CDR1 SGHRS, CDR2 YFSETQ. CDR3 loop: CASSLFPSSNQPQHF. The CDR3 bases are TGCGCCAGCAGCTTGTTTCCAAGTAGCAATCAGCCCCAGCATTTT.

V is TRBV7-3 and J is TRBJ1-2; a weak D match, TRBD1 (6 bases). Germline V gene data show CDR1 as SGHTA and CDR2 as FQGTGA. The CDR3 totals 14 residues. The germline V and J ends were trimmed by 5 bases and 8 bases, with 18 bases remaining between them. The chain's CDR3 is CASSGQAGASGYTF. The DNA for the CDR3 is TGTGCCAGCAGCGGGCAAGCGGGGGCTTCGGGCTACACCTTC. The variable domain in full, completed from reference TRBV7-3 and TRBJ1-2, reads GAGVSQTPSNKVTEKGKYVELRCDPISGHTALYWYRQSLGQGPEFLIYFQGTGAADDSGLPNDRFFAVRPEGSVSTLKIQRTERGDSAVYLCASSGQAGASGYTFGSGTRLTVV.

As DNA, the CDR3 is TGTGCCAGCAGTCCAGGACAGGGCACCTACGAGCAGTACTTC. Its protein is CASSPGQGTYEQYF. This chain connects TRBV11-3 to TRBJ2-7, with TRBD1 matching over 8 bases. Looked up from germline, CDR1 is SGHNT and CDR2 is YENEEA. The CDR3 totals 14 residues. Losses at the gene ends were 6 bases for V and 2 bases for J; bases not matched to a gene: 6.

A remark on this clone: In the same sample, other DNA sequences code for this CDR3. J is TRBJ1-4 and V is TRBV18; no firm D call. The V end lost 2 bases, the J end lost 2 bases, and 3 bases lay between the germline ends. This CDR3 is 13 amino acids long. CDR1 and CDR2 (germline): KGHSH, LQKENI. The CDR3 sequence: CASSPGTNEKLFF. The CDR3 DNA follows: TGTGCCAGCTCACCAGGGACTAATGAAAAACTGTTTTTT.

This clone was observed a single time. The chain links TRBV12-5 to TRBJ2-7, with TRBD1 matching over 9 bases. This CDR3 is 15 amino acids long. Germline assignment: CDR1 LGHNT and CDR2 FRNRAP. Germline trimming cut 6 bases from V and 1 base from J; bases unmatched to any gene: 7. CDR3 sequence: CASGAPGTGSYEQYF. The CDR3 DNA sequence: TGTGCTAGTGGGGCTCCCGGGACAGGGTCCTACGAGCAGTACTTC.

The J gene is TRBJ2-3, the V gene TRBV5-1; possibly TRBD1 for D (5 bases). This CDR3 spans 14 amino acids. Trimming cost V 4 bases and J 0 bases, with 9 bases left between them. In germline, CDR1 is SGHRS, CDR2 YFSETQ. The CDR3 nucleotides are TGCGCCAGCAGCCCCAGGGTCAGCACAGATACGCAGTATTTT. As protein: CASSPRVSTDTQYF.

The rearrangement joins TRBV5-1 to TRBJ2-3, with TRBD2 matching 9 bases. V dropped 2 bases and J dropped 4; count of bases not matched to a gene: 11. Germline V gives CDR1 SGHRS, CDR2 YFSETQ. This CDR3 region has 17 residues. The CDR3 DNA sequence: TGCGCCAGCAGCTTTGGTAGCGGGAGATCTAGTTCAGATACGCAGTATTTT. Protein product: CASSFGSGRSSSDTQYF.

The chain couples TRBV5-1 to TRBJ1-2; D perhaps matches TRBD1 (5 bases). The V gene's germline CDR1 is SGHRS and CDR2 YFSETQ. V was shortened by 1 base and J by 2 bases, with 6 bases between the two germline ends. The CDR3 consists of 13 residues. The CDR3 loop is CASSLSGNYGYTF. As DNA, the CDR3 is TGCGCCAGCAGCTTGTCAGGGAACTATGGCTACACCTTC. The whole variable domain, remainder taken from reference TRBV5-1 and TRBJ1-2, is KAGVTQTPRYLIKTRGQQVTLSCSPISGHRSVSWYQQTPGQGLQFLFEYFSETQRNKGNFPGRFSGRQFSNSRSEMNVSTLELGDSALYLCASSLSGNYGYTFGSGTRLTVV.